One sample yielded the 5 T cell receptor beta chains listed below, sequenced in a study of blood T cell repertoires in COVID-19. Assay used: immunoSEQ multiplex PCR; TCRdb lists only in-frame clones, some missing. The repertoire includes hundreds of thousands of clones, about 80% of them detected once, and 1.5% to 2% sits in the top ten. The sample taken for sequencing was peripheral blood. The receptors shown here come from a woman older than 75 with acute or convalescent COVID-19.

The chain combines TRBV7-9 with TRBJ1-2, with TRBD1 identical over 7 bases. CDR1 is SEHNR, CDR2 FQNEAQ, per germline (reference sequence). This CDR3 has 16 amino acids. Trimming at V came to 5 bases and at J to 7 bases, leaving 16 bases not matched to a gene. The CDR3 spells CASSLPFGQASGGYTF. The CDR3 DNA reads TGTGCCAGCAGCCTACCTTTCGGACAGGCCTCCGGTGGCTACACCTTC. The whole variable domain, remainder taken from reference TRBV7-9 and TRBJ1-2, is DTGVSQNPRHKITKRGQNVTFRCDPISEHNRLYWYRQTLGQGPEFLTYFQNEAQLEKSRLLSDRFSAERPKGSFSTLEIQRTEQGDSAMYLCASSLPFGQASGGYTFGSGTRLTVV.

CDR3 DNA sequence: TGTGCCAGCAGCTTGGCTGGGGGCACTAACTATGGCTACACCTTC. The encoded protein is CASSLAGGTNYGYTF. J is TRBJ1-2 and V is TRBV5-4; TRBD1 is a possible D gene (6 bases). Germline CDR1 and CDR2: SGHNT and YYREEE (reference sequence). There are 15 residues in the CDR3. The ends were cut back, 0 bases at V and 0 bases at J, with 9 bases in the middle.

This clone was detected ten times or more. The chain joins TRBV18 to TRBJ1-6; a weak D match, TRBD1 (6 bases). The CDR3 has 14 amino acids. Germline V gene sequence: CDR1 KGHSH, CDR2 LQKENI. V gave up 3 bases and J gave up 6 bases, with 9 bases separating them. The CDR3 sequence is CASSPGQSNSPLHF. The DNA for the CDR3 is TGTGCCAGCTCACCCGGACAGTCTAATTCACCCCTCCACTTT. The full variable domain, its missing parts supplied by reference TRBV18 and TRBJ1-6, is NAGVMQNPRHLVRRRGQEARLRCSPMKGHSHVYWYRQLPEEGLKFMVYLQKENIIDESGMPKERFSAEFPKEGPSILRIQQVVRGDSAAYFCASSPGQSNSPLHFGNGTRLTVT.

In its sample, this clone was seen once. V gene TRBV19 combines with J gene TRBJ1-2, with 8 bases aligning to TRBD1. This CDR3 has 14 residues. Germline CDR1 LNHDA, CDR2 SQIVND (reference sequence). With 7 bases clipped from V and 8 bases from J, the junction kept 12 bases outside the gene matches. The CDR3 is CASNSGQGENGYTF. In DNA, the CDR3 is TGTGCCAGTAACTCAGGACAGGGTGAGAACGGCTACACCTTC.

V usage is TRBV19 and J usage is TRBJ1-1; tentatively, D is TRBD1 (6 bases). The CDR3 covers 16 residues. Per the germline V gene, CDR1 is LNHDA and CDR2 is SQIVND (reference sequence). The V gene lost 4 bases and the J gene lost 2 bases, with 17 bases spanning the gap. This CDR3 is CASSRRQVPSNTEAFF. The CDR3, as DNA: TGTGCCAGTAGTAGGAGACAGGTGCCCTCCAACACTGAAGCTTTCTTT.